Following are 32 T cell receptor beta chains from one sample sequenced in a study of blood T cell repertoires in COVID-19. Produced via immunoSEQ multiplex PCR; TCRdb's table is partial and in-frame only. The data hold about 320,000 clones, with about nine tenths observed a single time. The specimen was peripheral blood. These receptor sequences come from a woman aged 25 to 39 with COVID-19, enrolled during active disease.

The chain links TRBV5-5 to TRBJ2-3; D gene unclear. The germline CDR1 and CDR2 sequences are SGHKS and YYEKEE (reference sequence). V dropped 2 bases and J dropped 0 bases, with 10 bases sitting between them. The CDR3 is 15 amino acids. CDR3 residues: CASSLWQTSTDTQYF. As DNA, the CDR3 is TGTGCCAGCAGCTTATGGCAGACTAGCACAGATACGCAGTATTTT.

The chain carries TRBV7-2 and TRBJ1-4; D possibly corresponds to TRBD1 (6 bases). The V end lost 1 base, the J end lost 3 bases, and 12 bases lay between the germline ends. The CDR3 runs 16 residues. The germline CDR1 and CDR2 sequences are SGHTA and FQGNSA. Here the CDR3 DNA reads TGTGCCAGCAGCTTAGGGGGAAGGGGGTCTAATGAAAAACTGTTTTTT. This codes for CASSLGGRGSNEKLFF.

This clone was observed a single time. V is TRBV20-1 and J is TRBJ2-7; D is perhaps TRBD2 (6 bases). This CDR3 has 10 amino acids. Trimming took off 6 bases at V and 5 bases at J, with 8 bases between the two ends. In germline, CDR1 is DFQATT, CDR2 SNEGSKA (reference sequence). The DNA for the CDR3 is TGCAGTGCCGGGGGTAACGAGCAGTACTTC. The encoded protein is CSAGGNEQYF.

In DNA, the CDR3 is TGTGCCAGCAGCCCGGGACACGGACCTCGGGGGCAGTATTTT. Its protein product is CASSPGHGPRGQYF. This chain links TRBV9 with TRBJ2-3; weak D call: TRBD1 (6 bases). The V gene's germline CDR1 is SGDLS and CDR2 YYNGEE. The germline V and J ends were trimmed by 4 bases and 11 bases, with 20 bases remaining between them. The CDR3 spans 14 residues.

This chain connects TRBV2 to TRBJ2-3; TRBD1 might be the D (7 bases). In germline, CDR1 is SNHLY, CDR2 FYNNEI. The CDR3 contains 14 residues. V was trimmed by 9 bases and J by 0 bases, leaving 13 bases between them. CDR3 sequence (DNA): TGTGCCAGTGTACAGGGGACTAGCACAGATACGCAGTATTTT. Protein: CASVQGTSTDTQYF.

This chain uses TRBV7-9 with TRBJ1-1; D is ambiguous. V was trimmed by 1 base and J by 10 bases, leaving 10 bases between them. CDR3 length: 12 residues. Germline V gives CDR1 SEHNR, CDR2 FQNEAQ (reference sequence). This chain's CDR3 is CASSLEVGRAFF. As DNA, the CDR3 is TGTGCCAGCAGCTTAGAGGTAGGGAGAGCTTTCTTT.

The CDR3 spells CASSLRQAPDTQYF. CDR3 DNA: TGTGCCAGCAGTTTACGGCAGGCTCCGGATACGCAGTATTTT. This chain connects TRBV28 to TRBJ2-3; D is undetermined. Trimming left V 2 bases short and J 6 bases short, with 12 bases between. Germline lookup yields CDR1 MDHEN and CDR2 SYDVKM. The CDR3 has 14 amino acids.

The gene calls are TRBV19 and TRBJ1-2, with TRBD1 identical over 7 bases. The CDR3 is made up of 12 amino acids. Germline loops: CDR1 LNHDA, CDR2 SQIVND (reference sequence). The V gene end was trimmed by 10 bases and the J gene end by 3 bases; junction bases not matched to a gene: 5. For the CDR3, the DNA is TGTGCCACTCGACAGGGTGACTATGGCTACACCTTC. This encodes CATRQGDYGYTF.

This clone is a singleton in its sample. The gene calls are TRBV12-3 or TRBV12-4 and TRBJ2-7; the D gene is possibly TRBD1 (5 bases). V was trimmed by 6 bases and J by 1 base, leaving 7 bases between them. This CDR3 contains 12 residues. CDR3 amino acids: CASSDRSYEQYV. The CDR3 nucleotides are TGTGCCAGCAGCGACAGATCCTACGAGCAGTACGTC.

The chain is built from TRBV9 and TRBJ1-2, with 7 positions matching TRBD1. V shed 3 bases, J shed 8 bases, and the junction held 4 bases outside the gene matches. CDR1 is SGDLS and CDR2 is YYNGEE in the germline V gene. CDR3 size: 12 residues. CDR3 amino acids: CASSETGRGYTF. CDR3 in DNA: TGTGCCAGCAGCGAGACAGGGCGAGGCTACACCTTC.

This clone has just one count. CDR3 protein: CASSLANISNQPQHF. CDR3 nucleotide sequence: TGTGCCAGCAGCTTAGCGAACATTAGCAATCAGCCCCAGCATTTT. The chain has TRBV7-2 and TRBJ1-5; D unclear. Trimming removed 0 bases from V and 0 bases from J, with 6 bases in between. The germline V gene has CDR1 SGHTA and CDR2 FQGNSA. The CDR3 length is 15 residues. The full variable domain, with the rest looked up from reference TRBV7-2 and TRBJ1-5, is GAGVSQSPSNKVTEKGKDVELRCDPISGHTALYWYRQSLGQGLEFLIYFQGNSAPDKSGLPSDRFSAERTGGSVSTLTIQRTQQEDSAVYLCASSLANISNQPQHFGDGTRLSIL.

V is TRBV7-3 and J is TRBJ2-5, with TRBD2 as a possible D gene (6 bases). The V and J ends lost 5 bases and 7 bases respectively, with 20 bases between them. The length of the CDR3 is 15 residues. The V gene's germline CDR1 is SGHTA and CDR2 FQGTGA. This CDR3 reads CASSPSRVTGGTQYF. CDR3 nucleotide sequence: TGTGCCAGCAGCCCATCACGGGTTACCGGGGGGACCCAGTACTTC. The full variable domain, in which reference TRBV7-3 and TRBJ2-5 provide the parts outside the CDR3, is GAGVSQTPSNKVTEKGKYVELRCDPISGHTALYWYRQSLGQGPEFLIYFQGTGAADDSGLPNDRFFAVRPEGSVSTLKIQRTERGDSAVYLCASSPSRVTGGTQYFGPGTRLLVL.

This chain links TRBV2 with TRBJ1-1; the D is unclear. Germline-derived CDR1 and CDR2 are SNHLY and FYNNEI. Trimming removed 4 bases from V and 5 bases from J, with 11 bases in between. CDR3 length: 13 amino acids. The CDR3 loop is CASSGEGGTEAFF. CDR3 sequence (DNA): TGTGCCAGCAGTGGGGAGGGTGGGACTGAAGCTTTCTTT.

The chain combines TRBV6-5 with TRBJ1-6; D may be TRBD1 (6 bases). This CDR3 has 15 amino acids. V lost 7 bases and J 3 bases, leaving 13 bases between the germline ends. CDR1 and CDR2 (germline): MNHEY, SVGAGI. The CDR3 here is CASKRGGSYNSPLHF. The CDR3, as DNA: TGTGCCAGCAAGAGAGGGGGAAGCTATAATTCACCCCTCCACTTT.

The V gene is TRBV4-3, the J gene TRBJ2-5; maybe TRBD2 (6 bases). This CDR3 has 15 residues. CDR1 is LGHNA and CDR2 is YSLEER in the germline V gene. Trimming removed 0 bases at V and 5 bases at J, with 13 bases between. The DNA for the CDR3 is TGCGCCAGCAGCCAAGATCGCGGGGTGGGGGAGACCCAGTACTTC. Protein: CASSQDRGVGETQYF.

The sample holds a few counts of this clone. J is TRBJ1-2 and V is TRBV6-1; the D is unclear. Germline values: CDR1 MNHNS, CDR2 SASEGT. The germline V and J ends were trimmed by 0 bases and 4 bases, with 9 bases remaining between them. This CDR3 comprises 14 residues. CDR3: CASSEARGIYGYTF. The CDR3 nucleotides read TGTGCCAGCAGTGAAGCGCGCGGAATCTATGGCTACACCTTC.

The chain uses TRBV3-1 (or the pseudogene TRBV3-2) and TRBJ1-1, with TRBD1 as a possible D gene (6 bases). The CDR3 covers 13 residues. Trimming removed 3 bases at V and 11 bases at J, with 16 bases between. Germline loops: CDR1 LGHDT, CDR2 YNNKEL (reference sequence). The CDR3 DNA sequence: TGTGCCAGCAGCCATCGACAGGACCCTTTTGCTTTCTTT. Translated: CASSHRQDPFAFF.

This chain uses TRBV2 with TRBJ1-1; D is perhaps TRBD1 (6 bases). The CDR3 extends over 13 amino acids. The V gene lost 8 bases and the J gene lost 4 bases, with 14 bases spanning the gap. From germline, CDR1 is SNHLY and CDR2 FYNNEI. CDR3 sequence reads: CASADTGITEAFF. For the CDR3, the DNA is TGTGCCAGCGCAGACACAGGGATCACTGAAGCTTTCTTT.

CDR3 protein: CASSLYAGREGTDTQYF. CDR3 DNA sequence: TGTGCCAGCAGCTTGTATGCAGGGCGGGAGGGAACAGATACGCAGTATTTT. The J gene is TRBJ2-3, the V gene TRBV5-4, with 9 bases aligning to TRBD2. Germline V lookup: CDR1 SGHNT, CDR2 YYREEE (reference sequence). The CDR3 runs 17 residues. After removal of 1 base from V and 3 bases from J, the junction contained 9 bases not matched to a gene.

V and J are TRBV25-1 and TRBJ1-4; 9 nucleotides agree with TRBD1. This CDR3 is 14 amino acids long. V shed 6 bases and J 4 bases; nucleotides not matched to a gene: 3. Germline loops: CDR1 MGHDK, CDR2 SYGVNS. The CDR3 protein is CASRTGQGNEKLFF. The DNA of the CDR3 is TGTGCCAGCAGGACGGGACAGGGTAATGAAAAACTGTTTTTT.

The genes are TRBV7-8 and TRBJ2-1, with D perhaps TRBD2 (6 bases). With 0 bases removed from V and 7 bases from J, the gap between germline ends came to 16 bases. The CDR3 extends over 16 amino acids. CDR1 and CDR2 (germline): SGHVS, FQNEAQ. Here the CDR3 DNA reads TGTGCCAGCAGCTTAGCGGGCGGGCCGGAGGGTAATGAGCAGTTCTTC. It yields the protein CASSLAGGPEGNEQFF.

In regard to this clone: One end of the junction does not line up with germline, which may come from a read error. The gene calls are TRBV18 and TRBJ2-3, with D perhaps TRBD2 (6 bases). The CDR3 consists of 11 residues. The germline gives CDR1 KGHSH, CDR2 LQKENI. CDR3 protein: CATSRETTQYF. The CDR3 DNA sequence: TGTGCCACCTCACGGGAGACCACGCAGTATTTT.

The rearrangement joins TRBV27 to TRBJ1-1; D possibly corresponds to TRBD1 (6 bases). CDR1 and CDR2 (germline): MNHEY, SMNVEV (reference sequence). The CDR3 loop spans 17 amino acids. V was cut by 5 bases and J by 5 bases, with 24 bases left in between. CDR3 in amino acids: CASSPKTFGGLGTEAFF. As DNA, the CDR3 is TGTGCCAGCAGTCCCAAAACGTTCGGGGGGCTGGGGACTGAAGCTTTCTTT.

The chain links TRBV6-5 to TRBJ1-2; D might be TRBD1 (6 bases). The CDR3 has 13 residues. Germline V gene sequence: CDR1 MNHEY, CDR2 SVGAGI. Trimming removed 5 bases from V and 10 bases from J, with 17 bases in between. The CDR3 is CASSIGPGDDYTF. CDR3 bases: TGTGCCAGCAGTATCGGGCCAGGGGATGACTACACCTTC.

The chain recombines TRBV6-5 with TRBJ1-2, with 8 nucleotides matching TRBD1. Germline V gene sequence: CDR1 MNHEY, CDR2 SVGAGI. The CDR3 contains 12 residues. V was pared by 10 bases and J by 8 bases, with 9 bases of the junction left unmatched. The CDR3 DNA is TGTGCCACCACTCAGGGGGCTCGCGGCTACACCTTC. Protein sequence: CATTQGARGYTF.

In this sample, this clone turned up once. This chain joins TRBV28 and TRBJ2-1; a possible D gene is TRBD1 (6 bases). Trimming stripped 3 bases from V and 5 bases from J, with 11 bases between. Germline loops: CDR1 MDHEN, CDR2 SYDVKM. CDR3 size: 14 residues. CDR3 coding DNA: TGTGCCAGCAGTTTCGTGGACAGTAACAATGAGCAGTTCTTC. Its protein is CASSFVDSNNEQFF. Based on the CDR3 plus reference TRBV28 and TRBJ2-1, the full variable domain is DVKVTQSSRYLVKRTGEKVFLECVQDMDHENMFWYRQDPGLGLRLIYFSYDVKMKEKGDIPEGYSVSREKKERFSLILESASTNQTSMYLCASSFVDSNNEQFFGPGTRLTVL.

The chain combines TRBV7-9 with TRBJ1-1; no definite D call. Trimming took 7 bases from V and 7 from J, leaving 16 bases between them. Per the germline V gene, CDR1 is SEHNR and CDR2 is FQNEAQ (reference sequence). The length of the CDR3 is 13 residues. CDR3 DNA: TGTGCCAGCACCACTGGTCTGAGCGGTGAAGCTTTCTTT. This encodes CASTTGLSGEAFF.

The rearrangement joins TRBV2 to TRBJ1-1; 7 bases match TRBD1. CDR1 is SNHLY, CDR2 FYNNEI, per germline. The V and J ends lost 5 bases and 8 bases, in that order; junction bases with no gene match: 2. The CDR3 is made up of 11 amino acids. CDR3 sequence (DNA): TGTGCCAGCAGTTTGGACAGGGAAGCTTTCTTT. Translation gives CASSLDREAFF. Based on the CDR3 plus reference TRBV2 and TRBJ1-1, the full variable domain is EPEVTQTPSHQVTQMGQEVILRCVPISNHLYFYWYRQILGQKVEFLVSFYNNEISEKSEIFDDQFSVERPDGSNFTLKIRSTKLEDSAMYFCASSLDREAFFGQGTRLTVV.

The chain has TRBV6-2 or TRBV6-3 and TRBJ1-1, with unresolved D. Trimming took off 4 bases at V and 2 bases at J, with 11 bases between the two ends. CDR3 size: 14 residues. Germline V CDR1 and CDR2: MNHEY, SVGEGT. The CDR3 DNA sequence: TGTGCCAGCAGTTCTAATAACGCAAACACTGAAGCTTTCTTT. This codes for CASSSNNANTEAFF.

The chain uses TRBV3-1 (or the pseudogene TRBV3-2) and TRBJ2-2; 8 bases map to TRBD2. Trimming took 3 bases from V and 3 from J; bases not matched to a gene: 3. The V gene's germline CDR1 is LGHDT and CDR2 YNNKEL (reference sequence). The CDR3 length is 15 residues. The chain's CDR3 is CASSQRGVDTGELFF. DNA for the CDR3: TGTGCCAGCAGCCAGCGGGGGGTGGACACCGGGGAGCTGTTTTTT.

This chain uses TRBV7-9 with TRBJ1-3; D not certain. The V end was cut by 1 base, the J end by 0 bases, with 10 bases between. Per the germline V gene, CDR1 is SEHNR and CDR2 is FQNEAQ (reference sequence). The CDR3 covers 16 residues. The CDR3 nucleotides are TGTGCCAGCAGCTTAGGGGCAGGCCGCTCTGGAAACACCATATATTTT. Translation: CASSLGAGRSGNTIYF.

The V call is TRBV7-2, the J call TRBJ2-7, with TRBD1 matching over 9 bases. Unmatched junction bases numbered 11, after V lost 4 bases and J lost 1 base. This CDR3 contains 17 residues. Germline CDR1 SGHTA, CDR2 FQGNSA. In DNA form, the CDR3 reads TGTGCCAGCAGCTCAAACGCCGGGACAGGGCTTTCCTACGAGCAGTACTTC. It yields the protein CASSSNAGTGLSYEQYF.